These 25 T cell receptor beta chains share one sample of origin, sequenced in a study of CD8 T cells in ankylosing spondylitis. Whole-study findings and limits: There was a TCR beta motif, made of several highly homologous variants, that appeared characteristic of ankylosing spondylitis blood.

No antigens are known for them. TCRdb recomputed calls from the 5' RACE reads with MiXCR, one row per CDR3 protein. The sample lists hundreds of thousands of distinct CDR3 sequences, roughly a quarter occurring once. The sample comprised blood, either unsorted or a sorted T cell fraction (not recorded which). The receptors were sampled from a male donor with ankylosing spondylitis.

This clonotype was detected only once. This sequence joins TRBV12-3 or TRBV12-4 and TRBJ1-6; D is possibly TRBD1 (5 bases). Trimming pared 3 bases from V and 4 bases from J, leaving 16 bases between. The CDR3 runs 17 residues. CDR3 in amino acids: CASSFFVRALYNSPLHF. The CDR3 nucleotides read TGTGCCAGCAGTTTTTTTGTCAGGGCCTTATATAATTCACCCCTCCACTTT.

The chain uses TRBV27 and TRBJ2-3, with 12 bases identical to TRBD1. This CDR3 contains 14 residues. Germline V lookup: CDR1 MNHEY, CDR2 SMNVEV (reference sequence). V was clipped by 7 bases and J by 6 bases; unmatched bases: 5. The CDR3 DNA is TGTGCCAGCATAGGGACAGGGGGCTACGATACGCAGTATTTT. This sequence encodes CASIGTGGYDTQYF.

This clonotype came up a few times. The chain has TRBV20-1 and TRBJ2-2; maybe TRBD1 (5 bases). The CDR3 consists of 15 residues. Looked up from germline, CDR1 is DFQATT and CDR2 is SNEGSKA (reference sequence). The V end lost 3 bases, the J end lost 0 bases, and 11 bases lay between the germline ends. CDR3 sequence (DNA): TGCAGTGCTAGGTCAGGGTATTCGAACACCGGGGAGCTGTTTTTT. Translated, it gives CSARSGYSNTGELFF.

The rearrangement links TRBV3-1 to TRBJ1-2; D call uncertain. The CDR3 is 15 amino acids. Trimming removed 0 bases from V and 8 bases from J, with 16 bases in between. Germline V CDR1 and CDR2: LGHDT, YNNKEL (reference sequence). In DNA form, the CDR3 reads TGTGCCAGCAGCCAAGAAGCCGGCCTTCCCGGGGGCTACACCTTC. Protein: CASSQEAGLPGGYTF. Together with reference TRBV3-1 and TRBJ1-2, the CDR3 gives the full variable domain: DTAVSQTPKYLVTQMGNDKSIKCEQNLGHDTMYWYKQDSKKFLKIMFSYNNKELIINETVPNRFSPKSPDKAHLNLHINSLELGDSAVYFCASSQEAGLPGGYTFGSGTRLTVV.

This chain links TRBV15 with TRBJ2-3, with D perhaps matching TRBD1 or TRBD2 (7 bases each). Germline V lookup: CDR1 LNHNV, CDR2 YYDKDF (reference sequence). There are 16 residues in the CDR3. The ends were cut back, 1 base at V and 6 bases at J, with 17 bases in the middle. The CDR3 region has the DNA TGTGCCACCAGCAGAGTAGGCAGGGGGGGTATGGATACGCAGTATTTT. It encodes CATSRVGRGGMDTQYF.

The rearrangement links TRBV27 to TRBJ2-1, with D unclear. The V gene's germline CDR1 is MNHEY and CDR2 SMNVEV (reference sequence). Trimming shortened V by 6 bases and J by 7 bases, and 7 bases separated the two germline ends. This CDR3 spans 11 amino acids. The CDR3 nucleotides read TGTGCCAGCAGCTGGCTTAATGAGCAGTTCTTC. This sequence encodes CASSWLNEQFF.

There are a few counts of this clonotype. This chain links TRBV7-9 with TRBJ2-5; D is perhaps TRBD2 (6 bases). The ends were cut back, 1 base at V and 9 bases at J, with 24 bases in the middle. This CDR3 has 17 amino acids. Per the germline V gene, CDR1 is SEHNR and CDR2 is FQNEAQ (reference sequence). The DNA of the CDR3 is TGTGCCAGCAGCTTAGGAGGGGCTACTAGCATACACGGGGCCCAGTACTTC. This codes for CASSLGGATSIHGAQYF.

J is TRBJ1-1 and V is TRBV4-2; weak D call: TRBD1 (5 bases). The length of the CDR3 is 13 residues. Germline assignment: CDR1 LGHNA and CDR2 YNFKEQ. The V and J ends lost 0 bases and 12 bases respectively, with 14 bases between them. The CDR3 region is CASSQDLRGGTFF. DNA of the CDR3: TGTGCCAGCAGCCAAGATCTAAGGGGAGGAACTTTCTTT.

The chain employs TRBV7-9 and TRBJ2-5; 13 bases line up with TRBD2. Trimming took 6 bases from V and 1 from J; bases not matched to a gene: 5. In germline, CDR1 is SEHNR, CDR2 FQNEAQ (reference sequence). This CDR3 is 16 amino acids long. DNA of the CDR3: TGTGCCAGCAGGCGACTAGCGGGAGGACTCCAAGAGACCCAGTACTTC. Translated: CASRRLAGGLQETQYF.

This clonotype occurred many times. The chain links TRBV11-2 to TRBJ2-2, with TRBD2 as a possible D gene (6 bases). The CDR3 totals 16 residues. The ends were cut back, 5 bases at V and 1 base at J, with 14 bases in the middle. From germline, CDR1 is SGHAT and CDR2 FQNNGV. The CDR3 DNA is TGTGCCAGCAGCCCGAGGGCGGGGCAGAACACCGGGGAGCTGTTTTTT. Its translation is CASSPRAGQNTGELFF.

The DNA for the CDR3 is TGTGCCAGCAGTACCGGACAGGGGGATCAGCCCCAGCATTTT. This encodes CASSTGQGDQPQHF. The chain employs TRBV12-3 or TRBV12-4 and TRBJ1-5; TRBD1 matches 10 bases. Unmatched junction bases numbered 3, after V lost 5 bases and J lost 5 bases. The CDR3 runs 14 residues.

This clonotype was recorded a few times. V is TRBV20-1 and J is TRBJ1-2; 7 positions agree with TRBD1. The CDR3 totals 15 residues. Losses at the gene ends were 3 bases for V and 2 bases for J; bases not matched to a gene: 9. CDR1 is DFQATT, CDR2 SNEGSKA, per germline (reference sequence). In DNA, the CDR3 is TGCAGTGCTAGGAACCCGACAGGGAGGAACTATGGCTACACCTTC. Amino acids: CSARNPTGRNYGYTF.

This clonotype has just a few counts. The chain uses TRBV6-5 and TRBJ2-7, with 7 bases fitting TRBD2. Losses at the gene ends were 4 bases for V and 0 bases for J; bases not matched to a gene: 3. Per the germline V gene, CDR1 is MNHEY and CDR2 is SVGAGI. This CDR3 is 14 amino acids long. The CDR3 DNA reads as TGTGCCAGCAGTTCAGCGGGGCTCTCCTACGAGCAGTACGTC. It encodes CASSSAGLSYEQYV.

This chain joins TRBV6-1 and TRBJ2-1; D gene uncertain. This CDR3 contains 18 residues. Germline values: CDR1 MNHNS, CDR2 SASEGT. Trimming removed 6 bases at V and 3 bases at J, with 24 bases between. The CDR3, as DNA: TGTGCCAGCAGGCTCCCTCGTCGGAGCAGCCCCGACTACAATGAGCAGTTCTTC. Encoded protein: CASRLPRRSSPDYNEQFF.

This chain joins TRBV20-1 and TRBJ2-1, with D possibly called TRBD1 or TRBD2 (6 bases each). With 6 bases removed from V and 3 bases from J, the gap between germline ends came to 18 bases. This CDR3 comprises 15 residues. CDR1 and CDR2 (germline): DFQATT, SNEGSKA (reference sequence). CDR3 DNA: TGCAGTGCCTGGGGGCAGGGGAGGAACTACAATGAGCAGTTCTTC. Encoded protein: CSAWGQGRNYNEQFF.

This clonotype showed up many times. The chain employs TRBV10-3 and TRBJ2-2, with 9 bases aligning to TRBD2. The V gene end was trimmed by 8 bases and the J gene end by 4 bases; junction bases not matched to a gene: 11. The length of the CDR3 is 16 residues. Germline V gives CDR1 ENHRY, CDR2 SYGVKD. The chain's CDR3 is CAIGTLAGEGTGELFF. The DNA for the CDR3 is TGTGCCATCGGGACCTTAGCGGGAGAGGGCACCGGGGAGCTGTTTTTT.

This clonotype was seen a handful of times. The chain employs TRBV12-3 or TRBV12-4 and TRBJ2-3, with 11 bases aligning to TRBD2. The CDR3 sequence is 16 residues long. V gave up 2 bases and J gave up 6 bases; unmatched junction bases: 7. The CDR3 DNA reads as TGTGCCAGCAGTTTATGGGTTAGCGGGAGGGGGGATACGCAGTATTTT. Its translation is CASSLWVSGRGDTQYF.

The chain couples TRBV6-1 to TRBJ2-7; D ambiguous. The CDR3 has 14 residues. CDR1 MNHNS and CDR2 SASEGT come from the germline V gene. The germline V and J ends were trimmed by 2 bases and 6 bases, with 14 bases remaining between them. CDR3 bases: TGTGCCAGCAGTGAACTTGGGCCGAGAGGCGAGCAGTACTTC. This sequence encodes CASSELGPRGEQYF.

V and J are TRBV7-2 and TRBJ2-3; 8 positions match TRBD2. CDR3 length: 14 amino acids. The germline CDR1 and CDR2 sequences are SGHTA and FQGNSA. Losses at the gene ends were 1 base for V and 4 bases for J; bases not matched to a gene: 1. CDR3 sequence: CASSLELAADTQYF. The CDR3 DNA is TGTGCCAGCAGCTTAGAACTAGCGGCAGATACGCAGTATTTT.

The rearrangement uses TRBV2 and TRBJ2-4; 9 bases are shared with TRBD2. The CDR3 is 12 residues long. Trimming took 7 bases from V and 9 from J; bases not matched to a gene: 4. The V gene's germline CDR1 is SNHLY and CDR2 FYNNEI. The CDR3 region has the DNA TGTGCCAGCACGGAGCGGGAGGTCATTCAGTACTTC. This codes for CASTEREVIQYF. Filled out from reference TRBV2 and TRBJ2-4, the complete variable domain reads EPEVTQTPSHQVTQMGQEVILRCVPISNHLYFYWYRQILGQKVEFLVSFYNNEISEKSEIFDDQFSVERPDGSNFTLKIRSTKLEDSAMYFCASTEREVIQYFGAGTRLSVL.

The CDR3 loop reads CSAPARIDEETQYF. CDR3 DNA: TGCAGTGCTCCCGCACGGATAGATGAAGAGACCCAGTACTTC. The chain links TRBV20-1 to TRBJ2-5; D is uncertain. V dropped 5 bases and J dropped 3 bases, with 16 bases sitting between them. CDR3 size: 14 residues. The germline V gene has CDR1 DFQATT and CDR2 SNEGSKA (reference sequence).

The chain recombines TRBV12-5 with TRBJ1-1; the match to TRBD1 covers 7 bases. V lost 2 bases to trimming and J lost 1 base; unmatched junction nucleotides: 7. The CDR3 length is 16 residues. Germline V gene data show CDR1 as LGHNT and CDR2 as FRNRAP. The CDR3 DNA reads as TGTGCTAGTGGTTTGACCCCGGGACAGACGAACACTGAAGCTTTCTTT. It encodes CASGLTPGQTNTEAFF.

J is TRBJ2-5 and V is TRBV11-2; either TRBD1 or TRBD2 may fit D (5 bases each). The CDR3 is 13 residues long. CDR1 and CDR2 from the germline V gene are SGHAT and FQNNGV. V was clipped by 6 bases and J by 9 bases, with 17 bases between them. The CDR3 DNA sequence: TGTGCCAGCAGTCCACCGGGGCCAACCCCCCAGTACTTC. This codes for CASSPPGPTPQYF.

This clonotype was seen only a few times. The chain employs TRBV18 and TRBJ2-3; D gene ambiguous. Germline V CDR1 and CDR2: KGHSH, LQKENI. The CDR3 consists of 15 residues. Between the trimmed V and J ends, which lost 6 bases and 2 bases, there was a span of 15 bases. CDR3 sequence reads: CASSPGVGPTDTQYF. The CDR3 nucleotides are TGTGCCAGCTCCCCAGGCGTTGGGCCCACAGATACGCAGTATTTT. Drawing the rest from reference TRBV18 and TRBJ2-3, the complete variable domain is NAGVMQNPRHLVRRRGQEARLRCSPMKGHSHVYWYRQLPEEGLKFMVYLQKENIIDESGMPKERFSAEFPKEGPSILRIQQVVRGDSAAYFCASSPGVGPTDTQYFGPGTRLTVL.

The chain combines TRBV20-1 with TRBJ1-5; D gene unclear. Trimming shortened V by 3 bases and J by 1 base, and 13 bases separated the two germline ends. CDR3 length: 15 amino acids. CDR1 and CDR2 from the germline V gene are DFQATT and SNEGSKA (reference sequence). The CDR3 nucleotides are TGCAGTGCTAGCTGGCAGGTTGGGAGCAATCAGCCCCAGCATTTT. Protein: CSASWQVGSNQPQHF.